This T cell receptor (beta chain) was sequenced for a study of T cells in Graves' hyperthyroidism and ophthalmopathy. Germline V gene data show CDR1 as SGHRS and CDR2 as YFSETQ. This CDR3 has 16 amino acids. The V gene end was trimmed by 3 bases and the J gene end by 5 bases; junction bases not matched to a gene: 8. Uncontrolled infection, other autoimmune disease, pregnancy or lactation led to exclusion. The investigators amplified TCR beta CDR3 regions from RNA transcripts. TCR CDR3 regions were first amplified by RT-PCR with HTBI primers. TCRdb re-analysed the multiplex PCR reads in MiXCR, keeping a single row per CDR3 protein. The sample includes about 570,000 distinct CDR3 sequences, approximately 44% of them seen just once.

The source of this sequence is an adult woman with Graves' disease, either hyperthyroidism or ophthalmopathy (not recorded which). The chain employs TRBV5-1 and TRBJ2-5; TRBD1 matches 12 bases. The sample consisted of peripheral blood or thyroid tissue (not recorded which). This CDR3 reads CASSSGTGGAGETQYF. Written as DNA, the CDR3 is TGCGCCAGCAGCTCCGGGACAGGGGGCGCCGGGGAGACCCAGTACTTC.